This TCR beta chain derives from a study of blood T cell repertoires in COVID-19. In the study overall: Acute and convalescent COVID-19 samples came from the United States, Italy and Spain.

In the original workflow: The assay estimated nucleated cells by amplifying reference gene primers. Libraries were prepared by immunoSEQ multiplex PCR; TCRdb keeps only in-frame clonotypes and omits some of them. The DNA gave D and trimming, while V, J and clone size come from that table. The sample carries hundreds of thousands of clones, approximately 86% recorded once. This receptor was taken from a human donor in a cohort sampled during active COVID-19. The sequencing sample was made of peripheral blood.

CDR3 sequence (DNA): TGTGCCAGCAGCTCGACTAGCGGGACTTGGGAGACCCAGTACTTC. Protein product: CASSSTSGTWETQYF. The chain joins TRBV7-3 to TRBJ2-5; 11 nucleotides line up with TRBD2. The CDR3 is 15 residues long. CDR1 and CDR2 from the germline V gene are SGHTA and FQGTGA. The V segment lost 4 bases and the J segment 5 bases; nucleotides outside the gene matches: 6. The whole variable domain, filled in from reference TRBV7-3 and TRBJ2-5, reads GAGVSQTPSNKVTEKGKYVELRCDPISGHTALYWYRQSLGQGPEFLIYFQGTGAADDSGLPNDRFFAVRPEGSVSTLKIQRTERGDSAVYLCASSSTSGTWETQYFGPGTRLLVL.